This T cell receptor (beta chain) derives from a study of technical replicates of blood from a handful of donors. Assay: immunoSEQ multiplex PCR; the TCRdb copy retains only in-frame clones and omits some. The repertoire holds approximately 70,000 clones, with 94% as singletons. The trim removed 8 bases at V and 8 bases at J, leaving 13 bases unmatched. The CDR3 contains 14 residues. Germline lookup yields CDR1 MNHEY and CDR2 SMNVEV (reference sequence). The specimen was T cells isolated from PBMCs. This chain connects TRBV27 to TRBJ1-2, with TRBD1 identical over 8 bases. The clonotype was recovered from a human donor in good health. The CDR3: CASGLFQGAWGYTF. The CDR3 coding sequence is TGTGCCAGCGGCCTGTTCCAGGGGGCGTGGGGCTACACCTTC.